Listed here are 8 T cell receptor beta chains from one sample, sequenced in a study of blood T cells in healthy people across ages. Using a J-beta primer mix together with a sample-barcoded 5' primer, a second PCR was run for roughly 6 to 12 cycles. Via MiXCR, TCRdb re-called the 5' RACE reads, giving one row per CDR3 protein. The table has 750,000 to 850,000 distinct CDR3 sequences, just under 25% seen once. Separately, the same data were catalogued under a study of T cells of mothers and their children.

The sequenced sample consisted of blood. The receptors shown here come from a boy aged 10-17 years in good health.

The chain couples TRBV20-1 to TRBJ2-7; D possibly corresponds to TRBD2 (5 bases). V lost 0 bases, J lost 3 bases, and 15 bases lay in between. The CDR3 length is 15 residues. The V gene's germline CDR1 is DFQATT and CDR2 SNEGSKA (reference sequence). This chain's CDR3 is CSARDPTSFGYEQYF. DNA of the CDR3: TGCAGTGCTAGAGATCCTACTAGTTTCGGCTACGAGCAGTACTTC.

In this sample, this clonotype turned up a few times. This rearrangement joins TRBV20-1 to TRBJ1-5, with D hard to call. Trimming cost V 1 base and J 0 bases, with 10 bases left between them. This CDR3 is built from 15 residues. From germline, CDR1 is DFQATT and CDR2 SNEGSKA (reference sequence). The CDR3 DNA sequence: TGCAGTGCTAGAGTGGCCCACTATAGCAATCAGCCCCAGCATTTT. It encodes CSARVAHYSNQPQHF.

This clonotype was observed a few times. This chain connects TRBV20-1 to TRBJ2-5, with D unclear. V shed 0 bases and J shed 0 bases, with 11 bases lying between them. Germline V CDR1 and CDR2: DFQATT, SNEGSKA (reference sequence). The CDR3 length is 15 residues. The CDR3 bases are TGCAGTGCTAGAGATTTCGTGACGTACCAAGAGACCCAGTACTTC. This sequence encodes CSARDFVTYQETQYF.

The chain combines TRBV27 with TRBJ1-1; 8 bases agree with TRBD1. Germline lookup yields CDR1 MNHEY and CDR2 SMNVEV (reference sequence). V was clipped by 5 bases and J by 6 bases; unmatched bases: 8. The length of the CDR3 is 14 residues. The CDR3 loop reads CASSAGQGEAEAFF. CDR3 nucleotide sequence: TGTGCCAGCAGTGCAGGACAGGGAGAGGCTGAAGCTTTCTTT.

To note about this clonotype: A read error may explain this, as a much larger clone is one base away. The chain recombines TRBV6-6 with TRBJ2-7; perhaps D is TRBD1 or TRBD2 (5 bases each). The germline gives CDR1 MNHNY, CDR2 SVGAGI (reference sequence). This CDR3 comprises 15 residues. The DNA of the CDR3 is TGTGCCAGCAGATGGGTCGGGGACCAAATCTACGTGCAGTACTTC. It codes for CASRWVGDQIYVQYF.

The chain recombines TRBV20-1 with TRBJ2-1; D gene unclear. The V end was cut by 6 bases, the J end by 9 bases, with 15 bases between. The CDR3 is 12 residues long. Germline assignment: CDR1 DFQATT and CDR2 SNEGSKA (reference sequence). The CDR3 here is CSAQRSAREQFF. DNA of the CDR3: TGCAGTGCGCAGAGGTCTGCGCGTGAGCAGTTCTTC.

This clonotype was seen a handful of times. The chain employs TRBV12-3 or TRBV12-4 and TRBJ2-5, with 9 bases lining up with TRBD1. The CDR3 sequence is 15 residues long. The trim removed 5 bases at V and 5 bases at J, leaving 9 bases unmatched. The CDR3 protein is CASSPTGQGWETQYF. The CDR3 coding sequence is TGTGCCAGCAGTCCCACGGGACAGGGATGGGAGACCCAGTACTTC.

Worth noting for this clonotype: The germline gene is not matched at one end of the junction; a read error may be the cause. The CDR3 region has the DNA TGTGCCAGCAGCCCAACAGGCCTAGAAGCTCTCTTT. Protein: CASSPTGLEALF. The chain recombines TRBV12-3 or TRBV12-4 with TRBJ1-1; D is possibly TRBD1 (5 bases). CDR3 size: 12 residues.